Listed below are T cell receptor beta chains from one sample, sequenced in a study of T cells in Graves' hyperthyroidism and ophthalmopathy. MiXCR, run by TCRdb on the multiplex PCR reads, gives a single entry per CDR3 protein. Here the sample spans approximately 600,000 distinct CDR3 sequences, more than 20% being singletons. Sample: blood. These receptors all come from a man aged 25 to 40 with Graves' ophthalmopathy. CDR3s include the opening cysteine and the closing phenylalanine or tryptophan.

>TRBV29-1|TRBJ2-7
CSVGLASYEQYF
>TRBV27|TRBJ2-3
CASSFLNATDTQYF
>TRBV5-1|TRBJ2-5
CASSLGLAEHQETQYF
>TRBV4-2|TRBJ1-1
CASSPEMGRNTEAFF
>TRBV10-1|TRBJ2-2
CASSGQGGAGELFF
>TRBV3-1|TRBJ2-5
CASRRRNRREETQYF
>TRBV3-1|TRBJ2-1
CASSPRRWGLEQFF
>TRBV20-1|TRBJ2-2
CSARQPGRKNTGELFF
>TRBV12-3/TRBV12-4|TRBJ1-5
CASRGQEAAQPQHF
>TRBV5-1|TRBJ2-2
CASSLLGGTSNTGELFF
>TRBV2|TRBJ2-7
CASSEKWDRAYEQYF
>TRBV12-3/TRBV12-4|TRBJ1-6
CAGTPTGRDNSPLHF
>TRBV7-9|TRBJ2-2
CASSSETGLGRELFF
>TRBV7-9|TRBJ2-2
CASSAPRDVYTGELFF
>TRBV24-1|TRBJ2-1
CATSFPGLAGGRSEQFF
>TRBV5-5|TRBJ1-5
CASSIGTGVQPQHF
>TRBV20-1|TRBJ1-1
CSANSQGLNTEAFF
>TRBV14|TRBJ1-4
CASSQEDGLRKLFF
>TRBV11-2|TRBJ2-1
CASSLIGRSSYNEQFF
>TRBV7-9|TRBJ2-7
CASSLGPSGNHEQYF
>TRBV6-1|TRBJ1-4
CASSYGLLGKLFF
>TRBV10-3|TRBJ2-5
CAISVEGADETQYF